This T cell receptor (beta chain) was sequenced for a study of T cell responses to AZD1222 COVID-19 vaccine (dated by TCRdb to the early 2020s). Background for the entire study: AZD1222 recipients with second doses at about 4 weeks or about 12 weeks were pooled, because spike-specific TCR depth and breadth did not differ between schedules. A total of 230 to 250 trial participants underwent TCR sequencing, of whom about 210 received two doses of AZD1222 and 26 received two doses of the MenACWY control vaccine. Trial participants were enrolled by age into 18-55, 56-69 and 70-plus year subgroups, with around 150, 28 and 57 TCR-sequenced participants respectively. Findings and caveats that apply to the study as a whole: Vaccine-associated CD4 TCRs spanned the whole spike protein, with dominant responses in regions 160-218 and 743-854. After two AZD1222 doses, both the breadth and the depth of spike-specific TCRs were significantly higher than at day 0 and than in MenACWY recipients. Most participants were white British and females outnumbered males, and the authors suggested that clonal diversity may have been underestimated. The 56-69-year group was small, and its depth increase did not reach significance, likely because of low power. Nearly half of unique spike-specific TCRs reportedly recognized epitopes outside regions mutated in the B.1.351 and B.1.1.7 variants. Because no day 14 peak-response samples were available, repertoires were characterized only after the peak T cell response. Conclusions about previously exposed vaccinees are limited because only six or seven AZD1222 recipients were SARS-CoV-2 seropositive at baseline.

With regard to this clone: No cognate antigen has been identified for it. Per-base qualities were not stored, and no clone one base away is much larger.

The CDR3 regions of human TCRbeta chains were subjected to immunosequencing. As for the authors' bioinformatics: TCRs in the repertoires were compared against a reference library of SARS-CoV-2-specific TCRs that had been generated with the MIRA antigen-specificity platform. Breadth meant the fraction of unique TCRs that were SARS-CoV-2-associated, whereas depth meant the fraction of total T cells that were SARS-CoV-2-associated. Each spike-specific TCR was assigned to its reactive spike region and to a CD4 or CD8 class using the MIRA data. Log10-transformed breadth and depth values were compared by one-way ANOVA with Sidak's multiple comparisons tests. TCRdb obtained this table from immuneACCESS and retained in-frame rearrangements with V and J assigned. These tables miss some clones; where compared with another copy, unresolved V genes account for less than half of the shortfall, and the remainder is unexplained. That table furnishes V, J and clone size, whereas the DNA furnished D and trimming. In all, the sample holds under 200,000 clones, and approximately 90% of those were seen once. Clones ranked in the top ten supply 4% to 5.5% of the sample.

Measured from the cysteine to the phenylalanine, the CDR3 is 14 residues long. The entry retains the CDR3 DNA only, 42 bases that are in frame from base 1. The germline V gene gives CDR1 as SGHNT and CDR2 as YENEEA. V loses 3 bases, J loses 1 base, and the germline ends lie 10 bases apart. Read against the paper, the sample's time point label means: baseline before first vaccination. The vaccinee samples were drawn from two UK trials, COV001 and COV002, one of which was a single-blind randomized controlled phase 2/3 trial testing AZD1222 (ChAdOx1 nCoV-19) in healthy adults. For TCRbeta chain sequencing, PBMC samples from trial participants were taken at day 0 and at day 28 after the second dose.

Sequencing was performed on peripheral blood, taken on day 0 of AZD1222 vaccination. The chain couples TRBV11-3 to TRBJ2-7, with the D gene too uncertain to name. This receptor was obtained from an adult in good health. In nucleotide form, the sequence is TGTGCCAGCAGCTTGCGACGGAATTCCTACGAGCAGTACTTC. Its protein reads: CASSLRRNSYEQYF. Supplemented by the reference TRBV11-3 and TRBJ2-7 proteins around the CDR3, the complete variable domain is EAGVVQSPRYKIIEKKQPVAFWCNPISGHNTLYWYLQNLGQGPELLIRYENEEAVDDSQLPKDRFSAERLKGVDSTLKIQPAELGDSAVYLCASSLRRNSYEQYFGPGTRLTVT.